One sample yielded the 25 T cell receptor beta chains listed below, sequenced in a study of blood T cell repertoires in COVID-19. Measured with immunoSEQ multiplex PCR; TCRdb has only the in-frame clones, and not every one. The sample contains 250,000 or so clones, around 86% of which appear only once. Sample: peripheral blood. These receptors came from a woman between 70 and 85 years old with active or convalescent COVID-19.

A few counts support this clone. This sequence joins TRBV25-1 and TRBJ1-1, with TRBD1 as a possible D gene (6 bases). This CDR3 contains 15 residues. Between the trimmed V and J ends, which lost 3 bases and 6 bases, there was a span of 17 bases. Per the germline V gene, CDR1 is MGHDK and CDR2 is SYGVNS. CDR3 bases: TGTGCCAGCAGTGAGGCGGGGGCCTTCGGGGCTGAAGCTTTCTTT. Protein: CASSEAGAFGAEAFF.

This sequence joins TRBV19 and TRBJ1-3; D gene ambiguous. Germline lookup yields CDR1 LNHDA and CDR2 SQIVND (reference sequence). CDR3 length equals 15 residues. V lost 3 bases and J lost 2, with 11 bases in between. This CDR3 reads CASSIGGRTGNTIYF. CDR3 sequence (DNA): TGTGCCAGTAGTATCGGAGGGCGTACTGGAAACACCATATATTTT.

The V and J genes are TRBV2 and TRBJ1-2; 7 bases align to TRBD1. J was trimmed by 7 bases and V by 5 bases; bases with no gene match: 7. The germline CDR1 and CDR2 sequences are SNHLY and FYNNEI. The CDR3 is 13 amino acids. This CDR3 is CASSRTGGSGYTF. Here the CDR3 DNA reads TGTGCCAGCAGTAGGACAGGTGGTAGTGGCTACACCTTC. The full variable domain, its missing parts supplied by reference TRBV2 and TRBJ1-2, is EPEVTQTPSHQVTQMGQEVILRCVPISNHLYFYWYRQILGQKVEFLVSFYNNEISEKSEIFDDQFSVERPDGSNFTLKIRSTKLEDSAMYFCASSRTGGSGYTFGSGTRLTVV.

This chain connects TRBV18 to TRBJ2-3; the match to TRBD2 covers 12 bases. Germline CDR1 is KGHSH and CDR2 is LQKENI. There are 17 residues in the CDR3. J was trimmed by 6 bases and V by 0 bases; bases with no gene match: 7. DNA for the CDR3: TGTGCCAGCTCACCACCCCTTCTAGCGGGGGGGTCGGATACGCAGTATTTT. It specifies CASSPPLLAGGSDTQYF.

The DNA of the CDR3 is TGTGCCAGCAGCCCCAGGGGCCGCTACCTGTTTTTT. Translated, it gives CASSPRGRYLFF. The chain has TRBV7-9 and TRBJ1-4; possibly TRBD1 for D (6 bases). The CDR3 has 12 amino acids. Between the trimmed V and J ends, which lost 5 bases and 14 bases, there was a span of 15 bases. Per germline, CDR1 SEHNR and CDR2 FQNEAQ (reference sequence).

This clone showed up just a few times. CDR3 nucleotide sequence: TGTGCCACCAGTGATAAACAGGGGAGCAATCAGCCCCAGCATTTT. This codes for CATSDKQGSNQPQHF. The chain links TRBV24-1 to TRBJ1-5; 7 positions match TRBD1. The CDR3 spans 15 residues. After removal of 3 bases from V and 1 base from J, the junction contained 2 bases not matched to a gene. Germline V gives CDR1 KGHDR, CDR2 SFDVKD.

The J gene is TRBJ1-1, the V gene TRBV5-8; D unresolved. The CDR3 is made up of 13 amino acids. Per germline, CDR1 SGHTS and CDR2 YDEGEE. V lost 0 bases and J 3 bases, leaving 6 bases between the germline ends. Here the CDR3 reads CASSLASDTEAFF. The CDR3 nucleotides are TGTGCCAGCAGCTTGGCCAGCGACACTGAAGCTTTCTTT.

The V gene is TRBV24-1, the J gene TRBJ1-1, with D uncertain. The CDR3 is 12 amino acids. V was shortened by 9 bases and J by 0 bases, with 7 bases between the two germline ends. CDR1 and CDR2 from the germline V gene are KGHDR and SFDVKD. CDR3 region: CATSYLNTEAFF. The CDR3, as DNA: TGTGCCACCTCGTATCTGAACACTGAAGCTTTCTTT.

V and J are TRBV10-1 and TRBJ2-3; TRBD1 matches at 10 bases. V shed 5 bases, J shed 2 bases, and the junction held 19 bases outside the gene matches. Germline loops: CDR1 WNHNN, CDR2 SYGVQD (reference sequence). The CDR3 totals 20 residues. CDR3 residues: CASSRRSGTGASLPTDTQYF. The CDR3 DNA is TGCGCCAGCAGTAGGAGATCCGGGACAGGGGCCTCTCTCCCCACAGATACGCAGTATTTT.

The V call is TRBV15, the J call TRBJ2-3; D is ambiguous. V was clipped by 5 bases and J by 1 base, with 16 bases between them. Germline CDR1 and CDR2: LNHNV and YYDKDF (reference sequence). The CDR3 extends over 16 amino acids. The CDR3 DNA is TGTGCCACCAGCTCAAGTACCGCTAGTGGCACAGATACGCAGTATTTT. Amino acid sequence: CATSSSTASGTDTQYF.

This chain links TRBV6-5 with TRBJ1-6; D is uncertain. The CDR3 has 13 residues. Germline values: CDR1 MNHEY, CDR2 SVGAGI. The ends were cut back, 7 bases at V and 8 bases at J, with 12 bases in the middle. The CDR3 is CASTPSGDSPLHF. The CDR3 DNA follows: TGTGCCAGCACCCCGTCCGGGGATTCACCCCTCCACTTT.

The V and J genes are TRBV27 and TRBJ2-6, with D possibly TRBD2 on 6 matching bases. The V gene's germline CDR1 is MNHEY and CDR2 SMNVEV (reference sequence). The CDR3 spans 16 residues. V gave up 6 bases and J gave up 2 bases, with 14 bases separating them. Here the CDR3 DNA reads TGTGCCAGCAGCTTTACCAGGGAGGCTGGGGCCAACGTCCTGACTTTC. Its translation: CASSFTREAGANVLTF.

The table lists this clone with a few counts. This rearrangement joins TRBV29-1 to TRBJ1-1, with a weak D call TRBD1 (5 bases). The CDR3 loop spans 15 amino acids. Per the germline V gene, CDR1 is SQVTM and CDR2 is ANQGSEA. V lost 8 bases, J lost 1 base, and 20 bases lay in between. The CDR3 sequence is CSTGGTLGWNTEAFF. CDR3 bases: TGCAGCACCGGGGGTACCCTAGGTTGGAACACTGAAGCTTTCTTT.

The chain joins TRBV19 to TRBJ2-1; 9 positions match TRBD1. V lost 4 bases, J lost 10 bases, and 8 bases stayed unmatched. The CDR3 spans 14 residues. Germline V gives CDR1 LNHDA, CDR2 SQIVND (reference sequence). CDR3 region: CASSTRTGGGEQFF. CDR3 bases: TGTGCCAGTAGTACTCGTACAGGGGGCGGCGAGCAGTTCTTC.

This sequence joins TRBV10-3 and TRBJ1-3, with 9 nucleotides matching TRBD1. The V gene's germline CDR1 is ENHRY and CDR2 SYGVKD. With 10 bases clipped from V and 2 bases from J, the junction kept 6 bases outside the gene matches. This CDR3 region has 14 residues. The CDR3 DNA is TGTGCCACCGGGACAGGGCCAGCTGGAAACACCATATATTTT. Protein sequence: CATGTGPAGNTIYF.

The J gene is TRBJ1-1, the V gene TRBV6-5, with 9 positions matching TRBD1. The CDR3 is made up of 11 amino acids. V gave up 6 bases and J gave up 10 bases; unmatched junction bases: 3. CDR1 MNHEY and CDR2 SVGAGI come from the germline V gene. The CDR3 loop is CASRRDRVAFF. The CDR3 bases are TGTGCCAGCAGGCGGGACAGGGTAGCTTTCTTT.

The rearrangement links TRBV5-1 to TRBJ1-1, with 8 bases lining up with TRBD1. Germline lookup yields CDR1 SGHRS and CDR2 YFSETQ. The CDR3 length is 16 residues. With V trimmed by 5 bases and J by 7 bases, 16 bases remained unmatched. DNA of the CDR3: TGCGCCAGCAGGGAGGCAGGCAGGGGGCCCGGAGGTGAAGCTTTCTTT. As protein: CASREAGRGPGGEAFF.

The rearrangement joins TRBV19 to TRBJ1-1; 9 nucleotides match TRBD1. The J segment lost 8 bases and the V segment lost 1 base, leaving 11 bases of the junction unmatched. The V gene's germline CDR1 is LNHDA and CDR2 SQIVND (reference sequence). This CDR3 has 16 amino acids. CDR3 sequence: CASSIGGTGGREEAFF. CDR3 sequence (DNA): TGTGCCAGTAGTATAGGAGGAACAGGGGGCCGAGAAGAAGCTTTCTTT.

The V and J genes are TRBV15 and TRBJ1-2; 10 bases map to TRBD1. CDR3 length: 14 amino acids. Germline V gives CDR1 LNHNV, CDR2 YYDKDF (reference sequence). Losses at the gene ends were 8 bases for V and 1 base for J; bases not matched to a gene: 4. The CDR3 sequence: CATYGQGGNYGYTF. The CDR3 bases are TGTGCCACCTACGGACAGGGGGGTAACTATGGCTACACCTTC.

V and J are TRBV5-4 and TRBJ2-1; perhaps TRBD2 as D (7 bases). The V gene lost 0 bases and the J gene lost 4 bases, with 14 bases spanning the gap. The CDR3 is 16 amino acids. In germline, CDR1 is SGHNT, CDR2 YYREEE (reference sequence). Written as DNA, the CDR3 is TGTGCCAGCAGCTTGGTGGGGGGGCGTAAGTACAATGAGCAGTTCTTC. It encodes CASSLVGGRKYNEQFF.

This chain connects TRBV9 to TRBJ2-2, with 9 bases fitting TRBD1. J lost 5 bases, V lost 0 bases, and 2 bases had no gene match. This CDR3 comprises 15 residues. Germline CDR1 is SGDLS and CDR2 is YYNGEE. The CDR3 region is CASSVGTGETGELFF. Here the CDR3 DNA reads TGTGCCAGCAGCGTAGGGACAGGGGAAACCGGGGAGCTGTTTTTT.

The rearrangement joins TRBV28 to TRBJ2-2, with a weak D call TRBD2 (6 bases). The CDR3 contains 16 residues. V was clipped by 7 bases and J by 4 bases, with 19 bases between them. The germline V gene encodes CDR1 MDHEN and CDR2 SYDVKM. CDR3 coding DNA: TGTGCCAGCACCCTAGGAGGGGCTGGGGTCACCGGGGAGCTGTTTTTT. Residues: CASTLGGAGVTGELFF.

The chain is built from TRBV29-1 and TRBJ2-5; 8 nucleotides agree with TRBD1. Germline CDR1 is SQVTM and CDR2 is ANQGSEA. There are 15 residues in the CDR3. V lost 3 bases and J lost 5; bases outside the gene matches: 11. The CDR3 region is CSVDHYGQGRETQYF. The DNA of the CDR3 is TGCAGCGTTGATCATTACGGACAGGGCCGGGAGACCCAGTACTTC.

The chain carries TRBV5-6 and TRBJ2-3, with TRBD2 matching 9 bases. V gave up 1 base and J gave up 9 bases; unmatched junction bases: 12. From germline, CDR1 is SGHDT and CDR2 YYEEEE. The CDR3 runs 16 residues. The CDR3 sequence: CASSLSFSGGPDTQYF. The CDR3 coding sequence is TGTGCCAGCAGCTTGTCCTTTAGCGGGGGCCCCGACACGCAGTATTTT.

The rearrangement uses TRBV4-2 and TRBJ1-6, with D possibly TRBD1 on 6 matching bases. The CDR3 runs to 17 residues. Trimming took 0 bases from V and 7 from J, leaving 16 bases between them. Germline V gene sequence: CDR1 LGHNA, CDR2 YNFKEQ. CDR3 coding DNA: TGTGCCAGCAGCCAAGATCAAAGTCGGACAGCCAATTCACCCCTCCACTTT. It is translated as CASSQDQSRTANSPLHF.